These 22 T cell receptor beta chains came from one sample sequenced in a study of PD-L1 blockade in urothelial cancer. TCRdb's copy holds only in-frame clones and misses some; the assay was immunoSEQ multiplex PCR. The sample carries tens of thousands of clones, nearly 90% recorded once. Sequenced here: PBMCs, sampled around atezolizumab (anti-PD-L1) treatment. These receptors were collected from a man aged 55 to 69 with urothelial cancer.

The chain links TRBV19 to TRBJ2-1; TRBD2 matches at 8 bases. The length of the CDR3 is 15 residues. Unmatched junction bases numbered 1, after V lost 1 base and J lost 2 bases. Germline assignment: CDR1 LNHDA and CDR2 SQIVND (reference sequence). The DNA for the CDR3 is TGTGCCAGTAGTATAGCACTAGCGGCCTACAATGAGCAGTTCTTC. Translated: CASSIALAAYNEQFF.

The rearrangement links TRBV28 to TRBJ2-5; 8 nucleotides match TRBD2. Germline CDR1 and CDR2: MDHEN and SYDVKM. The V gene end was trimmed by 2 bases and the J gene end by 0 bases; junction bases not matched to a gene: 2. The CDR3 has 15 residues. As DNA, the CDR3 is TGTGCCAGCAGTTTAGTAGCGGGGTACCAAGAGACCCAGTACTTC. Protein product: CASSLVAGYQETQYF.

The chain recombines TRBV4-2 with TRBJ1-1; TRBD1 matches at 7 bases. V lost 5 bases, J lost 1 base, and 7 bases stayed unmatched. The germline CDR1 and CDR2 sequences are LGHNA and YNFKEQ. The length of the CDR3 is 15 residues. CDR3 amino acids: CASSKPGQQNTEAFF. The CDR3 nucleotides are TGTGCCAGCAGCAAACCGGGACAGCAGAACACTGAAGCTTTCTTT.

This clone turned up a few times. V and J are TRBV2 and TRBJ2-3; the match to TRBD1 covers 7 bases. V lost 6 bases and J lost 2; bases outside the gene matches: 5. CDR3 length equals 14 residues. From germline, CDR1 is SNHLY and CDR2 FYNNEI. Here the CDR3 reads CASRRQGPTDTQYF. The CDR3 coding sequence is TGTGCCAGCAGACGACAGGGACCCACAGATACGCAGTATTTT.

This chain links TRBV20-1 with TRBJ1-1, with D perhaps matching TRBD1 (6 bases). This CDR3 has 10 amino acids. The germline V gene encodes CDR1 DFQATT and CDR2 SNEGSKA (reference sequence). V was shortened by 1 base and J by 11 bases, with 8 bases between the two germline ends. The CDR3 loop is CSARGQVAFF. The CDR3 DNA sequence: TGCAGTGCTAGAGGACAGGTGGCTTTCTTT.

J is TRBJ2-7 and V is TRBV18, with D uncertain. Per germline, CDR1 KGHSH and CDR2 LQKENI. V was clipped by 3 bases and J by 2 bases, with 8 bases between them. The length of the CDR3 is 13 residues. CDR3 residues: CASSPESPYEQYF. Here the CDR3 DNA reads TGTGCCAGCTCACCGGAGAGTCCCTACGAGCAGTACTTC.

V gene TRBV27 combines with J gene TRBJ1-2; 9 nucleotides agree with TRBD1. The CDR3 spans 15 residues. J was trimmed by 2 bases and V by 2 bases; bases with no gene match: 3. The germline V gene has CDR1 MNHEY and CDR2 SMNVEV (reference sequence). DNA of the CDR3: TGTGCCAGCAGTTTACTGGGACAGGGAAACTATGGCTACACCTTC. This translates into CASSLLGQGNYGYTF.

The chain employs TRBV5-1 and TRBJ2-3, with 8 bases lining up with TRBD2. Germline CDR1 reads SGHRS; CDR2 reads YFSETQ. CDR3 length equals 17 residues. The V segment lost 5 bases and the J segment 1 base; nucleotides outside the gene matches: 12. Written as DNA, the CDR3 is TGCGCCAGCAGTTTCGGCCATCGGGGGGGCGGCACAGATACGCAGTATTTT. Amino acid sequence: CASSFGHRGGGTDTQYF.

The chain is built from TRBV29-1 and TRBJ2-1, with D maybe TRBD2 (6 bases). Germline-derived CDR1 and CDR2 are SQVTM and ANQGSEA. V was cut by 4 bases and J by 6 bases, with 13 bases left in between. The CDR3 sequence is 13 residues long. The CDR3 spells CSVGAGWGNEQFF. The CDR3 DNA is TGCAGCGTTGGGGCGGGGTGGGGCAATGAGCAGTTCTTC.

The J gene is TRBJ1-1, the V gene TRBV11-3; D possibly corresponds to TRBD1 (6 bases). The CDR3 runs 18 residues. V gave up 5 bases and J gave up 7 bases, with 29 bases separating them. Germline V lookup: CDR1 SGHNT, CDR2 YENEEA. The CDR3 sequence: CASSGSLLQGTTFIEAFF. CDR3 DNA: TGTGCCAGCAGCGGATCACTTTTGCAGGGGACTACCTTTATTGAAGCTTTCTTT.

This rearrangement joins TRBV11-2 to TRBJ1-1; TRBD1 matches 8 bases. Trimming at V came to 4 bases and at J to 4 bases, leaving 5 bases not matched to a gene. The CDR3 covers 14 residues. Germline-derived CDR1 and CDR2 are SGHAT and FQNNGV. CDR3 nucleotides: TGTGCCAGCAGCTCCTTTACAGGGGGCACTGAAGCTTTCTTT. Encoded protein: CASSSFTGGTEAFF.

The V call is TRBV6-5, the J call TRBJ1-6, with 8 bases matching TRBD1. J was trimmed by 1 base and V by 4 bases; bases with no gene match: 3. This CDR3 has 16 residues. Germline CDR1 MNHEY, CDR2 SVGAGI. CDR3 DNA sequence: TGTGCCAGCAGTTTACAGGGGGTGTCCTATAATTCACCCCTCCACTTT. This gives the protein CASSLQGVSYNSPLHF.

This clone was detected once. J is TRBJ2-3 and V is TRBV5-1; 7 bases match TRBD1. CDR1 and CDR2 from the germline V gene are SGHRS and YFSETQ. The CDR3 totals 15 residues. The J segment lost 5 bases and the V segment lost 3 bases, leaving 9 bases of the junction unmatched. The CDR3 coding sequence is TGCGCCAGCAGCTCCGGGACAGCCGTAGGAGATACGCAGTATTTT. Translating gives CASSSGTAVGDTQYF.

CDR3 bases: TGCGCCAGCAGCTCCAGGGACAAAGAAGCTTTCTTT. This codes for CASSSRDKEAFF. The chain uses TRBV5-1 and TRBJ1-1; weak D call: TRBD1 (6 bases). Germline V gene sequence: CDR1 SGHRS, CDR2 YFSETQ. V was pared by 3 bases and J by 8 bases, with 11 bases between. CDR3 size: 12 residues.

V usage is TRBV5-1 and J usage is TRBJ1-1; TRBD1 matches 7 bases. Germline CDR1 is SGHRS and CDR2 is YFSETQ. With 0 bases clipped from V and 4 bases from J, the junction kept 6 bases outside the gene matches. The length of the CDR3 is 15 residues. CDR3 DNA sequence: TGCGCCAGCAGCTTGGATGGTGCAGGGGGCACTGAAGCTTTCTTT. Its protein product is CASSLDGAGGTEAFF.

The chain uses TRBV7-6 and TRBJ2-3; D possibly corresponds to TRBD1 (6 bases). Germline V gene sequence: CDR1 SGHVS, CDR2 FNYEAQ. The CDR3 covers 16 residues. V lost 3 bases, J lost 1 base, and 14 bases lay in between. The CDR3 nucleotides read TGTGCCAGCAGCTTTAGTGGGGGCCGGGGCACAGATACGCAGTATTTT. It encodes CASSFSGGRGTDTQYF.

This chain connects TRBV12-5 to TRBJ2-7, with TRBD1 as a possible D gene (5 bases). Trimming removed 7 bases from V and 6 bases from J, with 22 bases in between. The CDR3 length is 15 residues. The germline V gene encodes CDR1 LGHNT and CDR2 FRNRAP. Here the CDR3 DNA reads TGTGCTAGTGCACCAGACGAGTTAGGGGTTCGCGAGCAGTACTTC. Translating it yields CASAPDELGVREQYF.

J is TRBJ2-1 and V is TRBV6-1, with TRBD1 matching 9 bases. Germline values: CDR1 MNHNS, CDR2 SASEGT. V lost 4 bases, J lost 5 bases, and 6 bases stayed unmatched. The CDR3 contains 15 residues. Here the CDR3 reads CASSGRQGVNNEQFF. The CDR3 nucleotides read TGTGCCAGCAGTGGCCGACAGGGGGTCAACAATGAGCAGTTCTTC.

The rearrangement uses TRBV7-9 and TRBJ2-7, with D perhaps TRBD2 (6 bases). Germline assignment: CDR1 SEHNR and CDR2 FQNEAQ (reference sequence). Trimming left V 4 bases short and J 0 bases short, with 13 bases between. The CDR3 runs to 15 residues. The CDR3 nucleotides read TGTGCCAGCAGCTCCGGGGCGGGGCTCTCCTACGAGCAGTACTTC. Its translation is CASSSGAGLSYEQYF.

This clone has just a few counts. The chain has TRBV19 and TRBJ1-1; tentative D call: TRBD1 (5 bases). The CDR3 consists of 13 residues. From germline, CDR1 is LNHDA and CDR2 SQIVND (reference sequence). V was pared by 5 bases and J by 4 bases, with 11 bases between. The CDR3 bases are TGTGCCAGTAGTCCAGGGCTGGGCACTGAAGCTTTCTTT. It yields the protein CASSPGLGTEAFF.

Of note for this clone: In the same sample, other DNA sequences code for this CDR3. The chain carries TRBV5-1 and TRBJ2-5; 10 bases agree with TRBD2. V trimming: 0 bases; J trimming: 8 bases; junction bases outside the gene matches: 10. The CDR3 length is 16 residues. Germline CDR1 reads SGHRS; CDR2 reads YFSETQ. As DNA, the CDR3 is TGCGCCAGCAGCTTGGAAGCGCCAGCGGGAGGGTTAACCCAGTACTTC. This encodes CASSLEAPAGGLTQYF.

CDR3 residues: CASSREQPQHF. The CDR3 region has the DNA TGTGCCAGCAGCCGTGAGCAGCCCCAGCATTTT. V usage is TRBV28 and J usage is TRBJ1-5; D uncertain. V was pared by 6 bases and J by 7 bases, with 7 bases between. The germline CDR1 and CDR2 sequences are MDHEN and SYDVKM. CDR3 length: 11 residues.